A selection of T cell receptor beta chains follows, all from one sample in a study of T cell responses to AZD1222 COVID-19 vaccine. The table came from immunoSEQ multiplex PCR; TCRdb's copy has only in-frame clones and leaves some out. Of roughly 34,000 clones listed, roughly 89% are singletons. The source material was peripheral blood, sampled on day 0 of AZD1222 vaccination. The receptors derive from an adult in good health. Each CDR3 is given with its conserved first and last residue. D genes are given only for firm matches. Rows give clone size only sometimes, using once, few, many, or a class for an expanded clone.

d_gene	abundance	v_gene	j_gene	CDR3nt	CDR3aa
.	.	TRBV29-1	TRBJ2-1	TGCAGCGTTAAGGCAGGCAGTAATGTAAATGAGCAGTTCTTC	CSVKAGSNVNEQFF
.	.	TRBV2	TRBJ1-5	TGTGCCAGCCTTGAAGGTCCAGGCAATCAGCCCCAGCATTTT	CASLEGPGNQPQHF
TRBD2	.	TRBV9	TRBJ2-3	TGTGCCAGCAGCGCCAGCGGGGGGTCCTGGGAAGATACGCAGTATTTT	CASSASGGSWEDTQYF
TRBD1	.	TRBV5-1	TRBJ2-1	TGCGCCAGCAGGTCGGCCGGCGGACAGGGTCACAATGAGCAGTTCTTC	CASRSAGGQGHNEQFF
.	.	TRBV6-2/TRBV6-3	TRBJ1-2	TGTGCCAGCAGCCGTACTGCTGACGGTCGCACCTTC	CASSRTADGRTF
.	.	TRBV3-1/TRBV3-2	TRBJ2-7	TGTGCCAGCAGTCGGGGTTCCTCCTACGAGCAGTACTTC	CASSRGSSYEQYF
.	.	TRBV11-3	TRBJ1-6	TGTGCCAGCAGCTCCGGAGCCGATTCACCCCTCCACTTT	CASSSGADSPLHF
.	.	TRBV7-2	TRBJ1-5	TGTGCCAGCAGCTTTACAGGACCATATAGCAATCAGCCCCAGCATTTT	CASSFTGPYSNQPQHF
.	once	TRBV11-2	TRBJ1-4	TGTGCCAGCAGCTACGGGAGCGAAAAACTGTTTTTT	CASSYGSEKLFF
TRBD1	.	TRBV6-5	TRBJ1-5	TGTGCCAGCAGAATAGGACAGGGGAGACAGCCCCAGCATTTT	CASRIGQGRQPQHF
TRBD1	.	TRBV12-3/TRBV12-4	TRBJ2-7	TGTGCCAGCAGTTGGGACAGCTACGAGCAGTACTTC	CASSWDSYEQYF
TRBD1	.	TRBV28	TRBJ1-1	TGTGCCAGCAACCACGGGACAGGGACCACTGAAGCTTTCTTT	CASNHGTGTTEAFF
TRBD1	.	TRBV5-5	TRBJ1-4	TGTGCCAGCACCTTTGGACAGGGGTTTGAAAAACTGTTTTTT	CASTFGQGFEKLFF
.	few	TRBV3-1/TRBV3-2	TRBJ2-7	TGTGCCAGCAGCCAAGACGGGGGCGACTCCTACGAGCAGTACTTC	CASSQDGGDSYEQYF